The entry below gives a single TCR beta chain sequence along with its context. The sample originates from a study of shared clonotypes between healthy human individuals. The test was conducted at deep level. As originally analysed: ImmunoSEQ sequences covered only the junction and lacked quality scores; filtering therefore differed. Measured with immunoSEQ multiplex PCR; TCRdb has only the in-frame clones, and not every one. D and trimming were read from the DNA, whereas the V and J calls and clone size are those reported in that table. The table has hundreds of thousands of clones, roughly 77% seen once; the top ten hold about 13%. CDR3 size: 15 residues. Trimming took 3 bases from V and 4 from J; bases not matched to a gene: 4. Germline lookup yields CDR1 SGHVS and CDR2 FQNEAQ.

Sequencing was performed on PBMCs. The rearrangement uses TRBV7-8 and TRBJ2-7; 12 bases map to TRBD2. This sequence was found in a woman in her thirties or forties in good health. Some clones in this sample may be carry-over from other donors' samples. CDR3 in amino acids: CASSFGLAGRYEQYF. The CDR3 DNA is TGTGCCAGCAGCTTCGGACTAGCGGGGAGATACGAGCAGTACTTC.